This is a list of T cell receptor beta chains from one sample in a study of neurological immune-mediated disorders. MiXCR, run by TCRdb on the 5' RACE reads, gives a single entry per CDR3 protein. The data contain some 49,000 distinct CDR3 sequences, more than 8% of them singletons. Sequenced material: PBMCs. The receptor set was obtained from a woman in her 40s in good health. The CDR3 runs from the conserved cysteine through the conserved F or W. The order of the fields is V gene, J gene, clone size, D gene, CDR3 protein, CDR3 DNA. D genes are given only for firm matches. Not every row has a clone size; where given, it reads once, few, many or a size class.

V: TRBV5-1; J: TRBJ2-3; size: -; D: -; CDR3: CASSLSSPTDTQYF; DNA: TGCGCCAGCAGCTTGTCAAGCCCAACAGATACGCAGTATTTT
V: TRBV20-1; J: TRBJ2-1; size: many; D: TRBD2; CDR3: CSAMTSGSSLFF; DNA: TGCAGTGCGATGACTAGCGGGAGTTCATTATTCTTC
V: TRBV15; J: TRBJ2-1; size: many; D: TRBD2; CDR3: CATSRSGGGQNEQFF; DNA: TGTGCCACCAGCAGATCGGGGGGGGGGCAGAATGAGCAGTTCTTC
V: TRBV20-1; J: TRBJ1-5; size: many; D: -; CDR3: CSVMSRVGNQPQHF; DNA: TGCAGTGTCATGTCTCGGGTGGGGAATCAGCCCCAGCATTTT
V: TRBV9; J: TRBJ2-1; size: many; D: TRBD2; CDR3: CASSVAWGSGRAVDEQFF; DNA: TGTGCCAGCAGCGTAGCTTGGGGGAGCGGGAGGGCCGTGGATGAGCAGTTCTTC
V: TRBV4-2; J: TRBJ1-3; size: many; D: -; CDR3: CASSQGRGSGNTIYF; DNA: TGTGCCAGCAGCCAAGGGAGGGGATCCGGAAACACCATATATTTT
V: TRBV12-3/TRBV12-4; J: TRBJ1-6; size: many; D: -; CDR3: CASSLAGPYSPLHF; DNA: TGTGCCAGCAGTTTGGCCGGGCCCTATTCACCCCTCCACTTT
V: TRBV4-2; J: TRBJ2-5; size: many; D: TRBD1; CDR3: CASSQRMGQGASETQYF; DNA: TGTGCCAGCAGCCAGAGGATGGGACAGGGGGCTTCAGAGACCCAGTACTTC
V: TRBV24-1; J: TRBJ2-3; size: many; D: -; CDR3: CATSDTLAEWGTQYF; DNA: TGTGCCACCAGTGATACATTAGCTGAATGGGGTACGCAGTATTTT
V: TRBV10-3; J: TRBJ1-5; size: many; D: -; CDR3: CAISEGVNQPQHF; DNA: TGTGCCATCAGTGAGGGGGTCAATCAGCCCCAGCATTTT
V: TRBV4-2; J: TRBJ2-3; size: many; D: -; CDR3: CASSQGEDTQYF; DNA: TGTGCCAGCAGCCAAGGGGAAGATACGCAGTATTTT
V: TRBV7-2; J: TRBJ2-5; size: many; D: TRBD1; CDR3: CASSLLGQYQETQYF; DNA: TGTGCCAGCAGCTTACTGGGACAGTACCAAGAGACCCAGTACTTC
V: TRBV9; J: TRBJ2-5; size: many; D: TRBD2; CDR3: CASSVSVSGYQETQYF; DNA: TGTGCCAGCAGCGTATCGGTTAGCGGGTACCAAGAGACCCAGTACTTC
V: TRBV7-2; J: TRBJ2-3; size: many; D: TRBD1; CDR3: CASSSGQGADTQYF; DNA: TGTGCCAGCAGCAGCGGACAGGGGGCTGATACGCAGTATTTT
V: TRBV5-1; J: TRBJ2-3; size: many; D: -; CDR3: CASNPTAESTDTQYF; DNA: TGCGCCAGCAACCCGACGGCAGAAAGCACAGATACGCAGTATTTT
V: TRBV25-1; J: TRBJ1-1; size: many; D: -; CDR3: CASSELGLNTEAFF; DNA: TGTGCCAGCAGTGAATTAGGGCTGAACACTGAAGCTTTCTTT
V: TRBV7-2; J: TRBJ2-7; size: few; D: -; CDR3: CASSPRGGVIAYEQYF; DNA: TGTGCCAGCAGCCCCCGCGGCGGGGTGATAGCCTACGAGCAGTACTTC
V: TRBV5-1; J: TRBJ1-2; size: many; D: -; CDR3: CASSVERGDYGYTF; DNA: TGCGCCAGCAGCGTGGAGAGGGGGGACTATGGCTACACCTTC
V: TRBV5-5; J: TRBJ2-2; size: many; D: -; CDR3: CASSLAQATGELFF; DNA: TGTGCCAGCAGCTTGGCCCAAGCGACCGGGGAGCTGTTTTTT
V: TRBV6-5; J: TRBJ2-3; size: many; D: TRBD2; CDR3: CASGTSGTDTQYF; DNA: TGTGCCAGCGGGACTAGCGGCACAGATACGCAGTATTTT
V: TRBV5-1; J: TRBJ2-1; size: many; D: TRBD1; CDR3: CASSFATGVFNEQFF; DNA: TGCGCCAGCAGCTTCGCGACAGGGGTATTCAATGAGCAGTTCTTC
V: TRBV12-3/TRBV12-4; J: TRBJ1-4; size: few; D: TRBD1; CDR3: CASSLGATGGDANEKLFF; DNA: TGTGCCAGCAGTTTAGGGGCCACAGGGGGCGATGCTAATGAAAAACTGTTTTTT
V: TRBV3-1; J: TRBJ1-2; size: many; D: -; CDR3: CASSRDGGVSNYGYTF; DNA: TGTGCCAGCAGCCGAGACGGTGGGGTTTCTAACTATGGCTACACCTTC
V: TRBV20-1; J: TRBJ1-1; size: many; D: TRBD1; CDR3: CSARDLRGRRAFF; DNA: TGCAGTGCTAGAGATCTCAGGGGGCGCCGAGCTTTCTTT
V: TRBV20-1; J: TRBJ2-1; size: many; D: -; CDR3: CSLALPSNEQFF; DNA: TGCAGTCTAGCGTTGCCCAGCAATGAGCAGTTCTTC
V: TRBV5-1; J: TRBJ2-3; size: -; D: -; CDR3: CASSFSHTQYF; DNA: TGCGCCAGCAGCTTCTCACATACGCAGTATTTT
V: TRBV5-1; J: TRBJ2-1; size: many; D: TRBD2; CDR3: CASSSPRTSGSVAYNEQFF; DNA: TGCGCCAGCAGCTCGCCTCGGACTAGTGGAAGTGTCGCCTACAATGAGCAGTTCTTC
V: TRBV6-2/TRBV6-3; J: TRBJ1-2; size: many; D: -; CDR3: CASSYTGEYGYTF; DNA: TGTGCCAGCAGTTACACAGGTGAATATGGCTACACCTTC
V: TRBV12-3/TRBV12-4; J: TRBJ2-4; size: many; D: -; CDR3: CASNSFPILGVAKNIQYF; DNA: TGTGCCAGCAATTCCTTCCCGATTTTAGGGGTAGCCAAAAACATTCAGTACTTC
V: TRBV20-1; J: TRBJ2-3; size: many; D: -; CDR3: CSGHSYRFSTDTQYF; DNA: TGCAGTGGGCACTCCTACCGCTTTAGCACAGATACGCAGTATTTT
V: TRBV9; J: TRBJ2-7; size: many; D: -; CDR3: CASSVGSTLYEQYF; DNA: TGTGCCAGCAGCGTAGGTTCTACGCTCTACGAGCAGTACTTC
V: TRBV20-1; J: TRBJ1-2; size: many; D: -; CDR3: CSARNLNYGYTF; DNA: TGCAGTGCTAGAAACCTTAACTATGGCTACACCTTC
V: TRBV29-1; J: TRBJ1-1; size: -; D: -; CDR3: CSVELGLDTEAFF; DNA: TGCAGCGTTGAACTGGGGCTGGACACTGAAGCTTTCTTT
V: TRBV6-5; J: TRBJ1-2; size: few; D: -; CDR3: CASAIRNSPNYGYTF; DNA: TGTGCCAGCGCAATTCGGAACAGCCCTAACTATGGCTACACCTTC
V: TRBV10-3; J: TRBJ1-1; size: many; D: TRBD1; CDR3: CAIIPTGGMDTEAFF; DNA: TGTGCCATCATTCCCACAGGGGGAATGGACACTGAAGCTTTCTTT
V: TRBV12-3/TRBV12-4; J: TRBJ1-2; size: -; D: -; CDR3: CASSLSGPLDGYTF; DNA: TGTGCCAGCAGTTTATCGGGTCCGCTCGATGGCTACACCTTC
V: TRBV20-1; J: TRBJ2-1; size: many; D: -; CDR3: CSAPKKMSSYNEQFF; DNA: TGCAGTGCGCCGAAAAAGATGAGCTCCTACAATGAGCAGTTCTTC
V: TRBV20-1; J: TRBJ2-1; size: many; D: -; CDR3: CSVRERSYNEQFF; DNA: TGCAGTGTGAGGGAGAGGTCCTACAATGAGCAGTTCTTC
V: TRBV29-1; J: TRBJ2-5; size: many; D: -; CDR3: CSVEVGTSTYQETQYF; DNA: TGCAGCGTTGAAGTGGGGACTTCCACCTACCAAGAGACCCAGTACTTC
V: TRBV4-3; J: TRBJ2-3; size: many; D: TRBD2; CDR3: CASSQDNSGVGGDTQYF; DNA: TGCGCCAGCAGCCAAGATAACAGCGGGGTTGGGGGAGATACGCAGTATTTT
V: TRBV6-5; J: TRBJ2-2; size: many; D: -; CDR3: CASSYRSAPNTGELFF; DNA: TGTGCCAGCAGTTACCGATCGGCCCCGAACACCGGGGAGCTGTTTTTT
V: TRBV4-2; J: TRBJ1-1; size: many; D: TRBD1; CDR3: CASSQPGQGITEAFF; DNA: TGTGCCAGCAGCCAACCCGGACAGGGGATCACTGAAGCTTTCTTT
V: TRBV2; J: TRBJ1-2; size: many; D: -; CDR3: CASSRFGQGKANYGYTF; DNA: TGTGCCAGCAGCCGCTTTGGGCAGGGTAAAGCTAACTATGGCTACACCTTC
V: TRBV27; J: TRBJ2-7; size: many; D: TRBD2; CDR3: CATREGTNRYEQYF; DNA: TGTGCCACCAGAGAGGGGACTAACCGCTACGAGCAGTACTTC
V: TRBV7-2; J: TRBJ2-7; size: many; D: -; CDR3: CASSPGRTSYEQYF; DNA: TGTGCCAGCAGCCCGGGGAGGACCTCCTACGAGCAGTACTTC
V: TRBV4-3; J: TRBJ2-5; size: many; D: -; CDR3: CASSRTVQETQYF; DNA: TGCGCCAGCAGCCGGACAGTCCAAGAGACCCAGTACTTC
V: TRBV11-3; J: TRBJ2-1; size: many; D: TRBD1; CDR3: CASSTGQGYEQFF; DNA: TGTGCCAGCAGCACCGGACAGGGCTATGAGCAGTTCTTC
V: TRBV5-1; J: TRBJ1-2; size: many; D: TRBD1; CDR3: CASSFDRGPHNGYTF; DNA: TGCGCCAGCAGCTTTGACAGGGGGCCGCACAATGGCTACACCTTC
V: TRBV7-9; J: TRBJ1-1; size: many; D: -; CDR3: CASSSQRLRGWTEAFF; DNA: TGTGCCAGCAGCTCCCAAAGGTTGCGGGGATGGACTGAAGCTTTCTTT
V: TRBV18; J: TRBJ1-2; size: -; D: -; CDR3: CASSPLSVPGGYTF; DNA: TGTGCCAGCTCACCACTGTCGGTTCCCGGTGGCTACACCTTC
V: TRBV9; J: TRBJ2-1; size: many; D: -; CDR3: CASSVGADSYNEQFF; DNA: TGTGCCAGCAGCGTAGGGGCGGACTCCTACAATGAGCAGTTCTTC
V: TRBV5-1; J: TRBJ2-7; size: many; D: -; CDR3: CASSLGYEQYF; DNA: TGCGCCAGCAGCTTGGGGTACGAGCAGTACTTC
V: TRBV7-2; J: TRBJ1-1; size: many; D: -; CDR3: CASSLVVGVQGRAEAFF; DNA: TGTGCCAGCAGCTTAGTGGTAGGCGTCCAGGGGCGGGCTGAAGCTTTCTTT
V: TRBV6-2/TRBV6-3; J: TRBJ2-7; size: many; D: -; CDR3: CASSYSGSRTRALYEQYF; DNA: TGTGCCAGCAGTTACTCAGGTTCGAGGACCAGAGCCCTCTACGAGCAGTACTTC
V: TRBV7-7; J: TRBJ2-7; size: many; D: -; CDR3: CASSQGGSNEQYF; DNA: TGTGCTAGCAGCCAGGGGGGGAGTAACGAGCAGTACTTC